The sequence of this T cell receptor beta chain was determined in a study of CD8 T cells in Susac syndrome. Study conclusions and caveats: CD4+ repertoires of Susac syndrome patients lacked detectable clonal expansion.

Only one count was recorded for this clonotype. Its antigen remains unknown. Random hexamers were used to reverse transcribe an amount of about 0.45 to 1 ug RNA. The authors amplified TCR beta CDR3 across 54 Vbeta and 13 Jbeta using immunoSEQ multiplex PCR. Each CDR3 protein is one row after TCRdb ran MiXCR on the immunoSEQ multiplex PCR reads. Among roughly 130,000 distinct CDR3 sequences listed, 96% were seen once. With 4 bases removed from V and 3 bases from J, the gap between germline ends came to 19 bases. CDR3 length: 15 residues. Per the germline V gene, CDR1 is SQVTM and CDR2 is ANQGSEA. Sequenced input: CD4+ T cells from PBMCs. The receptor comes from a human donor with Susac syndrome. The chain couples TRBV29-1 to TRBJ2-7; D possibly corresponds to TRBD2 (6 bases). In nucleotides, the CDR3 is TGCAGCGTTGCGGGCCTCGGGCAGGGAGGCTACGAGCAGTACTTC. It encodes CSVAGLGQGGYEQYF.